Listed below are T cell receptor beta chains from one sample, sequenced in a study of blood T cell repertoires in COVID-19. Here immunoSEQ multiplex PCR was the method, and the copy in TCRdb shows in-frame clones only, minus some. The sample shows some 250,000 clones, roughly 76% of them seen only once. Sequenced sample: peripheral blood. These receptors were obtained from an elderly woman with COVID-19, enrolled during active disease. CDR3s include the opening cysteine and the closing phenylalanine or tryptophan. The D gene is left open where the match is weak. For some rows the clone size is stated as once, few or many, or as a class when expanded; others skip it.

v_call: TRBV9
clone_size: once
j_call: TRBJ1-5
d_call: -
cdr3_nt: TGTGCCAGCAGCGTTGCTAATAGCAATCAGCCCCAGCATTTT
cdr3_aa: CASSVANSNQPQHF

v_call: TRBV5-4
clone_size: -
j_call: TRBJ2-3
d_call: -
cdr3_nt: TGTGCCAGCAGCCCACGGGAGGGGGCAACAGATACGCAGTATTTT
cdr3_aa: CASSPREGATDTQYF

v_call: TRBV6-1
clone_size: -
j_call: TRBJ2-7
d_call: -
cdr3_nt: TGTGCCAGCAGTGTGTATACAGCTTCGAGCTCCTACGAGCAGTACTTC
cdr3_aa: CASSVYTASSSYEQYF

v_call: TRBV5-6
clone_size: -
j_call: TRBJ1-4
d_call: TRBD1
cdr3_nt: TGTGCCAGCAGCCAATCCGGGACAGGGGGCGAAAAACTGTTTTTT
cdr3_aa: CASSQSGTGGEKLFF

v_call: TRBV11-3
clone_size: once
j_call: TRBJ2-3
d_call: TRBD2
cdr3_nt: TGTGCCAGCAGCTTAGGGACTAGCGGAAGCACAGATACGCAGTATTTT
cdr3_aa: CASSLGTSGSTDTQYF

v_call: TRBV19
clone_size: once
j_call: TRBJ2-7
d_call: -
cdr3_nt: TGTGCCAGTAGCGTAACAGGGCCTTCGGGGGAGCAGTACTTC
cdr3_aa: CASSVTGPSGEQYF

v_call: TRBV19
clone_size: -
j_call: TRBJ1-1
d_call: -
cdr3_nt: TGTGCCAGTAGTATAGACGGACATTCGAGTGGAGCTTTCTTT
cdr3_aa: CASSIDGHSSGAFF

v_call: TRBV20-1
clone_size: -
j_call: TRBJ2-7
d_call: -
cdr3_nt: TGCAGTGCTAGTAAGGCGGCCGGAGTCTACGAGCAGTACTTC
cdr3_aa: CSASKAAGVYEQYF

v_call: TRBV18
clone_size: -
j_call: TRBJ1-6
d_call: -
cdr3_nt: TGTGCCAGCTCACCAGGACAAATTTATAATTCACCCCTCCACTTT
cdr3_aa: CASSPGQIYNSPLHF

v_call: TRBV30
clone_size: -
j_call: TRBJ2-7
d_call: -
cdr3_nt: TGTGCCTGGAGTCCTCCCCCCGTTACCTACGAGCAGTACTTC
cdr3_aa: CAWSPPPVTYEQYF